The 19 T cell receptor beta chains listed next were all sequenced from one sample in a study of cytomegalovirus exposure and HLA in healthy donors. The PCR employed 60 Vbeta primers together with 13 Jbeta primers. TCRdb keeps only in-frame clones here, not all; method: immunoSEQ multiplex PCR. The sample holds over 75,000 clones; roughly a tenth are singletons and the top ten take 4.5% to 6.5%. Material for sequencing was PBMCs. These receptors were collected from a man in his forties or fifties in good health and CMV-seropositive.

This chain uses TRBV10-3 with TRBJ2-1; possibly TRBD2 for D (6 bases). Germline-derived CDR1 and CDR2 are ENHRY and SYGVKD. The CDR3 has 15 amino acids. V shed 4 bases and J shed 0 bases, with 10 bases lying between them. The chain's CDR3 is CAISVGRDSYNEQFF. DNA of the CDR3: TGTGCCATCAGTGTGGGGCGGGACTCCTACAATGAGCAGTTCTTC.

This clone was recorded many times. The CDR3 loop reads CASRTMNRATEAFF. For the CDR3, the DNA is TGTGCCAGCAGGACAATGAACAGGGCCACTGAAGCTTTCTTT. The rearrangement links TRBV6-5 to TRBJ1-1; perhaps TRBD1 as D (6 bases). The length of the CDR3 is 14 residues. Trimming cost V 6 bases and J 4 bases, with 15 bases left between them. From germline, CDR1 is MNHEY and CDR2 SVGAGI.

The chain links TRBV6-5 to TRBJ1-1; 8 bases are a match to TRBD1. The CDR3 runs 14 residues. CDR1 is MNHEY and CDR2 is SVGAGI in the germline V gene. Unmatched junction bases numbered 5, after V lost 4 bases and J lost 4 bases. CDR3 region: CASSSRQGRTEAFF. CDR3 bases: TGTGCCAGCAGTTCCCGACAGGGGCGCACTGAAGCTTTCTTT.

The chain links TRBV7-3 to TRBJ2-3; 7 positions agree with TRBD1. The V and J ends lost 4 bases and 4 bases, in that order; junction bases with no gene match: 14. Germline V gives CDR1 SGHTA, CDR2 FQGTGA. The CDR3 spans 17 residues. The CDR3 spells CASSSVTARGLSDTQYF. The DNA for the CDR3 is TGTGCCAGCAGCTCCGTTACGGCGAGGGGGCTTTCAGATACGCAGTATTTT.

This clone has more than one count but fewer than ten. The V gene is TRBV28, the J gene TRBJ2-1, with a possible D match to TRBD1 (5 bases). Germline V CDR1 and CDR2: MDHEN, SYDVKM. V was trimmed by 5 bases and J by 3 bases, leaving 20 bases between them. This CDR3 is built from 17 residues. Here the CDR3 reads CASSRSSMTVRYNEQFF. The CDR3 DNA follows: TGTGCCAGCAGTAGAAGTTCGATGACAGTCCGCTACAATGAGCAGTTCTTC.

This chain's CDR3 is CASSQAGVGSPLHF. For the CDR3, the DNA is TGTGCCAGCAGCCAAGCGGGGGTCGGTTCACCCCTCCACTTT. The rearrangement links TRBV14 to TRBJ1-6, with D perhaps matching TRBD1 (5 bases). CDR1 SGHDN and CDR2 FVKESK come from the germline V gene. With 1 base removed from V and 9 bases from J, the gap between germline ends came to 10 bases. This CDR3 region has 14 residues.

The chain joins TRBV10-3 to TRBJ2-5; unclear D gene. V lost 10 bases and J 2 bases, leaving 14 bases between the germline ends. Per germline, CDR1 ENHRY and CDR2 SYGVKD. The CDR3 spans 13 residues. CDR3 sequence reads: CATATEPQETQYF. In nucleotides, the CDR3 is TGTGCCACCGCCACGGAGCCACAAGAGACCCAGTACTTC.

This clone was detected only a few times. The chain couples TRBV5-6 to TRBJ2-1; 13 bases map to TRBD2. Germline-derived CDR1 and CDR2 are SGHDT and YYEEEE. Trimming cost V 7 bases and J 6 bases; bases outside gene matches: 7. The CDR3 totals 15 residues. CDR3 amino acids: CASFRGTSGINEQFF. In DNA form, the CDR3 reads TGTGCCAGCTTCAGGGGGACTAGCGGGATCAATGAGCAGTTCTTC.

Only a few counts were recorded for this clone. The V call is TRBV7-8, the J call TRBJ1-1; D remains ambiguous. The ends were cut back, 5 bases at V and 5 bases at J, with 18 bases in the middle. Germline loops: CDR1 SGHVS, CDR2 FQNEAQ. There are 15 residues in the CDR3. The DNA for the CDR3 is TGTGCCAGCAGCGCCCAACAGCTACCGACGACTGAAGCTTTCTTT. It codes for CASSAQQLPTTEAFF.

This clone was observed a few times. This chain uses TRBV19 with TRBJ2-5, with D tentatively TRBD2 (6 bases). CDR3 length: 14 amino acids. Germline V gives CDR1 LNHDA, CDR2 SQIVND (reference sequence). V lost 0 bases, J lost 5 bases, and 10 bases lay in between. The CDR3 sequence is CASSIEGGEETQYF. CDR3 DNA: TGTGCCAGTAGTATAGAGGGAGGAGAGGAGACCCAGTACTTC.

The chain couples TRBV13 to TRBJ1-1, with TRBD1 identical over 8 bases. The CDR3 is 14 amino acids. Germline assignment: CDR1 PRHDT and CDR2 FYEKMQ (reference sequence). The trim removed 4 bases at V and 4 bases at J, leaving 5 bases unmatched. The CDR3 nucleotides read TGTGCCAGCAGCTCCCTCGGACAGGGCACTGAAGCTTTCTTT. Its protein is CASSSLGQGTEAFF.

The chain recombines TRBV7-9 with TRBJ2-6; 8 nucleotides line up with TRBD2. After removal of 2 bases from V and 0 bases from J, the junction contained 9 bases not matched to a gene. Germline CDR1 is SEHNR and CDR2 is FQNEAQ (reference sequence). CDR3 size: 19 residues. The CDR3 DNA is TGTGCCAGCAGCTTATCGGACGGGAGGGTCCACTCTGGGGCCAACGTCCTGACTTTC. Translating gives CASSLSDGRVHSGANVLTF.

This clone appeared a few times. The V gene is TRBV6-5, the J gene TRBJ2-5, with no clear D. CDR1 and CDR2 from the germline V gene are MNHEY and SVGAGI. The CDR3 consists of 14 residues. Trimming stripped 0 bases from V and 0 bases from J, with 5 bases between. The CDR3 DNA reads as TGTGCCAGCAGTTACTCGTACAACCAAGAGACCCAGTACTTC. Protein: CASSYSYNQETQYF.

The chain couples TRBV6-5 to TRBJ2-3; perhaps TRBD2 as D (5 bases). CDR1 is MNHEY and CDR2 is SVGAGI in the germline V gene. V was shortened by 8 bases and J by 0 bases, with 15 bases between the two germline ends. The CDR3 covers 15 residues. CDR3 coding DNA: TGTGCCAGCGGTCGGAGCGGAACTAGCACAGATACGCAGTATTTT. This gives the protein CASGRSGTSTDTQYF.

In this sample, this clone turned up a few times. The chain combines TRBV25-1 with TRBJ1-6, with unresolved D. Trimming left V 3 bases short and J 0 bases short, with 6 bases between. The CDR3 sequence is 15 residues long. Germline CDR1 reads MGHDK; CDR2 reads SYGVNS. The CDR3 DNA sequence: TGTGCCAGCAGTGACCGGAGCTCCTATAATTCACCCCTCCACTTT. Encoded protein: CASSDRSSYNSPLHF.

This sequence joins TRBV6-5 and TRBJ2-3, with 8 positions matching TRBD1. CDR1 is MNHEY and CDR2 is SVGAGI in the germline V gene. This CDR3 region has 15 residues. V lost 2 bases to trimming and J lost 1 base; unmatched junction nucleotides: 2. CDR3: CASSYGQGGTDTQYF. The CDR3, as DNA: TGTGCCAGCAGTTACGGACAGGGAGGCACAGATACGCAGTATTTT.

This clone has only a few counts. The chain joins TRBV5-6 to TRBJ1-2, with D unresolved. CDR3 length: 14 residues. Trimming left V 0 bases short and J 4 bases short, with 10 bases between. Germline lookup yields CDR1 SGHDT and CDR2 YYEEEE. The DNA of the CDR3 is TGTGCCAGCAGCTTGGATGGCGGGGTCTATGGCTACACCTTC. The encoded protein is CASSLDGGVYGYTF.

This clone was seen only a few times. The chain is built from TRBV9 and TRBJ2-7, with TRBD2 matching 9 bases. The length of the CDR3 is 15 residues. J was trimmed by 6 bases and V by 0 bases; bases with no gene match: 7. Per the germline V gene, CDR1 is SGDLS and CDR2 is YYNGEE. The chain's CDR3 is CASSVDGSGSGEQYF. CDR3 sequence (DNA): TGTGCCAGCAGCGTAGATGGTAGCGGGAGCGGCGAGCAGTACTTC.

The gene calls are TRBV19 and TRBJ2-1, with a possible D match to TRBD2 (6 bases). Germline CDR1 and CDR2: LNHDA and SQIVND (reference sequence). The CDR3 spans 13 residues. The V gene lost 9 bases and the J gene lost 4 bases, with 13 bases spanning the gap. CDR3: CASSLAFYNEQFF. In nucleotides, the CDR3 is TGTGCCAGCTCTCTAGCGTTTTACAATGAGCAGTTCTTC.